The clone carrying this T cell receptor beta chain came up once. What it binds is not known. One junction end does not reproduce the germline sequence, and a read error may be involved. The data were taken from a study of brain metastases from non-small cell lung cancer. General study points: Expanded T-cell clones appeared in approximately 64% of brain metastases over primaries. Brain metastases shared most TCR repertoire with primaries, with sparse T cells. T-cell infiltration was lower in brain metastases than primaries (P < 0.001).

The CDR3 totals 15 residues. CDR1 and CDR2 (germline): MGHRA, YSYEKL. Clones were read by immunoSEQ multiplex PCR, and TCRdb kept only the in-frame ones, dropping some. The table has roughly 2,800 clones, 84% seen once. The V call is TRBV4-1, the J call TRBJ1-2; no clear D gene. The material sequenced was primary lung tumor tissue. This TCR derives from a donor aged 40 or older with non-small cell lung cancer. The CDR3 region is CASSQEPEADYGYTF. In DNA form, the CDR3 reads TGCGCCAGCAGCCAAGAACCTGAGGCAGACTATGGTTACACCTTC.